This T cell receptor beta chain was observed in a study of CD8 T cells in ankylosing spondylitis listed by TCRdb under 2017. Turning to the overall study: To find TCR variants linked to disease, the study profiled T cell receptor beta repertoires in ankylosing spondylitis patients and healthy donors. The whole study cohort included some 100 healthy donors and under 30 ankylosing spondylitis patients. Peripheral blood was sampled, and synovial fluid was also collected from ankylosing spondylitis patients. The research as a whole found: The disease-linked clones had a CD8+ phenotype and were found at relatively low frequencies in peripheral blood. Some motif variants had previously been reported in the synovial fluid and blood of reactive arthritis patients, which suggests shared mechanisms of disease initiation. Significant enrichment of the disease-linked clones was reported in matched synovial fluid samples from ankylosing spondylitis patients. Blood from ankylosing spondylitis patients appeared to be characterized by a TCR beta motif composed of under ten highly homologous amino acid variants.

In its sample, this clonotype was seen many times. Its recognized antigen is unknown. Per-nucleotide qualities are absent, and no much larger clonotype sits a single base away. Spanning cysteine to phenylalanine, the CDR3 consists of 14 amino acids. Just the 42-base CDR3 DNA is kept, in frame starting at base 1. The germline V end is reduced by 4 bases and the J end by 4 bases; junction bases left unmatched: 6. CDR1 and CDR2 were assigned from the germline V gene as SGHRS and YFSETQ. The sequencer listed for this sample is Illumina HiSeq 2500. Quantitative 5'-RACE with molecular barcodes was the method used to prepare the TCR beta libraries. Per the authors' processing: Disease-linked TCR variants were identified with a new computational method built on a probabilistic model of VDJ rearrangement. The public reads were reanalyzed by TCRdb: fastp trimming at Q25, MiXCR alignment, in-frame beta chains only. Each entry is one CDR3 protein sequence, shown with its most common DNA and genes. The V and J calls and clone size are TCRdb's, not the authors'. The sample table shows fewer than 550,000 distinct CDR3 sequences, and over 4% are seen once. The ten top clones hold approximately 4% of the sample.

The TCR originated in a male donor with ankylosing spondylitis. Sequencing was done on a sample of blood, either unsorted or a sorted T cell fraction (not recorded which). The rearrangement combines TRBV5-1 with TRBJ1-2; 8 central nucleotides agree with TRBD1. The sequence in DNA is TGCGCCAGCAGCCAGGGGGCAGGAGTCTATGGCTACACCTTC. It translates to CASSQGAGVYGYTF. Supplemented by the reference TRBV5-1 and TRBJ1-2 proteins around the CDR3, the complete variable domain is KAGVTQTPRYLIKTRGQQVTLSCSPISGHRSVSWYQQTPGQGLQFLFEYFSETQRNKGNFPGRFSGRQFSNSRSEMNVSTLELGDSALYLCASSQGAGVYGYTFGSGTRLTVV.